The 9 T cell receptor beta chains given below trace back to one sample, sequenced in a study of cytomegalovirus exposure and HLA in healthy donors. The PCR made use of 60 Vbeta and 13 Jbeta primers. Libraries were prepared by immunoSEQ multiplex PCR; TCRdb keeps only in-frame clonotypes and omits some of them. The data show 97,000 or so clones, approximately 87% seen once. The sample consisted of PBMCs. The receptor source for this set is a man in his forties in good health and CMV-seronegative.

The CDR3 DNA follows: TGTGCCAGCAGAACCGGGAACTCCTACGAGCAGTACTTC. Encoded protein: CASRTGNSYEQYF. The rearrangement joins TRBV5-4 to TRBJ2-7, with D possibly matching TRBD2 (5 bases). The CDR3 is 13 amino acids. The V gene's germline CDR1 is SGHNT and CDR2 YYREEE (reference sequence). Trimming cost V 5 bases and J 0 bases, with 9 bases left between them.

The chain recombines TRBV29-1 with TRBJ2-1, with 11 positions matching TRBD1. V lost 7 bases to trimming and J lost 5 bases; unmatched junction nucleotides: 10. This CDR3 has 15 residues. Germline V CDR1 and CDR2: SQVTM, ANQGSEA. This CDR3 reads CSASRGTGGHNEQFF. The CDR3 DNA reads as TGCAGCGCTAGTCGGGGGACAGGGGGACACAATGAGCAGTTCTTC.

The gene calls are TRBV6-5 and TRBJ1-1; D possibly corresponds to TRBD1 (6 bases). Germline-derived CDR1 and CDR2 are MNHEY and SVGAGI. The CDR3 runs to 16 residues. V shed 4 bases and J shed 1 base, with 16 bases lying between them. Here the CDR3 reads CASSSVPTGPNTEAFF. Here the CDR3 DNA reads TGTGCCAGCAGTTCGGTACCGACAGGTCCGAACACTGAAGCTTTCTTT.

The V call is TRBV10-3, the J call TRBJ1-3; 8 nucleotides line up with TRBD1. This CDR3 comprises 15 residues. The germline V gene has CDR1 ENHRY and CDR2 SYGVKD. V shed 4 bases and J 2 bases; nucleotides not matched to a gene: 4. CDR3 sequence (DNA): TGTGCCATCAGTGTCCCGACAGGGGCTGGAAACACCATATATTTT. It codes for CAISVPTGAGNTIYF.

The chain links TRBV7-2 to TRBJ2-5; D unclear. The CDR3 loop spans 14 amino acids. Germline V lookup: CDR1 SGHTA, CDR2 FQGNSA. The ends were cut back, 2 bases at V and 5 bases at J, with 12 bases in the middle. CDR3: CASSLYGPRETQYF. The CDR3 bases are TGTGCCAGCAGCTTATACGGCCCGAGGGAGACCCAGTACTTC.

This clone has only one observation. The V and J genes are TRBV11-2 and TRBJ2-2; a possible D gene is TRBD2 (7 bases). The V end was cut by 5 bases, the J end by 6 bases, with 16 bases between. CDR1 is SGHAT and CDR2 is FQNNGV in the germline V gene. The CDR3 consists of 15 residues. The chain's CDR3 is CASSPRQAGAGELFF. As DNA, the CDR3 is TGTGCCAGCAGCCCGCGACAGGCGGGGGCCGGGGAGCTGTTTTTT. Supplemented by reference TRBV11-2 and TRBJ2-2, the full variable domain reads EAGVAQSPRYKIIEKRQSVAFWCNPISGHATLYWYQQILGQGPKLLIQFQNNGVVDDSQLPKDRFSAERLKGVDSTLKIQPAKLEDSAVYLCASSPRQAGAGELFFGEGSRLTVL.

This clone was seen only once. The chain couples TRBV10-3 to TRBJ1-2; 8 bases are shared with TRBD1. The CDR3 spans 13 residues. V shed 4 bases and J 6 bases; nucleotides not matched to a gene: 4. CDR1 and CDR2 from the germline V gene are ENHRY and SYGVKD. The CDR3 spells CAISGTGRDGYTF. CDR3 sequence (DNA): TGTGCCATCAGTGGGACAGGGAGGGATGGCTACACCTTC.

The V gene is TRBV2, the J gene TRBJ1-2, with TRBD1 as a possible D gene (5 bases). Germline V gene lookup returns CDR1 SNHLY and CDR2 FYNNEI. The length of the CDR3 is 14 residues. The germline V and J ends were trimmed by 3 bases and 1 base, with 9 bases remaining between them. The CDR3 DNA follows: TGTGCCAGCAGTGAGGCCAGGGTTAACTATGGCTACACCTTC. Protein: CASSEARVNYGYTF.

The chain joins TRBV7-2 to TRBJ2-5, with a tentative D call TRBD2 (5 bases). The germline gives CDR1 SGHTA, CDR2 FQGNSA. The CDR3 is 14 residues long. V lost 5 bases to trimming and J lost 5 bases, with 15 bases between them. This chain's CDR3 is CASSLNGVGETQYF. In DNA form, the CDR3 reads TGTGCCAGCAGCCTAAACGGGGTGGGGGAGACCCAGTACTTC.